Below, 5 T cell receptor beta chains from the same sample are listed, as sequenced in a study of blood T cell repertoires in COVID-19. Here immunoSEQ multiplex PCR was the method, and the copy in TCRdb shows in-frame clones only, minus some. The table lists under 200,000 clones, 60% to 85% of them singletons, with around 2.8% in the top ten. Sequencing input: peripheral blood. These receptors were obtained from a man aged 70 or older with acute or convalescent COVID-19.

V is TRBV10-1 and J is TRBJ1-6; 8 bases align to TRBD1. CDR3 size: 14 residues. Trimming removed 6 bases from V and 13 bases from J; junction bases left unmatched: 11. The V gene's germline CDR1 is WNHNN and CDR2 SYGVQD (reference sequence). CDR3 loop: CASSANLQGVPLHF. Written as DNA, the CDR3 is TGCGCCAGCAGCGCCAATCTACAGGGGGTTCCCCTCCACTTT.

V gene TRBV3-1 (or the pseudogene TRBV3-2) combines with J gene TRBJ2-7; 9 bases match TRBD1. This CDR3 spans 15 amino acids. The V segment lost 2 bases and the J segment 3 bases; nucleotides outside the gene matches: 5. The germline V gene has CDR1 LGHDT and CDR2 YNNKEL (reference sequence). CDR3 nucleotide sequence: TGTGCCAGCAGCCAAATCAGGACAGGGGACTACGAGCAGTACTTC. It translates to CASSQIRTGDYEQYF.

The chain carries TRBV9 and TRBJ1-6, with D possibly matching TRBD1 (5 bases). CDR3 length: 14 residues. The V end lost 0 bases, the J end lost 9 bases, and 10 bases lay between the germline ends. From germline, CDR1 is SGDLS and CDR2 YYNGEE. In DNA, the CDR3 is TGTGCCAGCAGCGTAGGGGGGGACCTTTCACCCCTCCACTTT. It specifies CASSVGGDLSPLHF. Based on the CDR3 plus reference TRBV9 and TRBJ1-6, the full variable domain is DSGVTQTPKHLITATGQRVTLRCSPRSGDLSVYWYQQSLDQGLQFLIQYYNGEERAKGNILERFSAQQFPDLHSELNLSSLELGDSALYFCASSVGGDLSPLHFGNGTRLTVT.

This clone was counted ten times or more. The chain uses TRBV5-1 and TRBJ1-2; D unclear. The V and J ends lost 1 base and 2 bases respectively, with 6 bases between them. Germline CDR1 and CDR2: SGHRS and YFSETQ. The CDR3 loop spans 13 amino acids. This CDR3 reads CASSLIENYGYTF. The CDR3 DNA is TGCGCCAGCAGCTTGATCGAGAACTATGGCTACACCTTC.

This clone occurred many times. The chain uses TRBV21-1 and TRBJ1-6; the tabulated D call, TRBD1, remains unverified against the DNA. TRBV21-1 has pseudogene status. CDR3 size: 15 residues. CDR3 residues: CASSLRQGWVSPLHF. CDR3 nucleotide sequence: TGTGCCAGCAGCCTACGACAGGGGTGGGTTTCACCCCTCCACTTT.